The 11 T cell receptor beta chains presented below share a single source sample, sequenced in a study of tumor-infiltrating lymphocytes in oesophageal squamous cell carcinoma. TCRdb re-analysed the PCR reads in MiXCR, keeping a single row per CDR3 protein. This sample has approximately 12,000 distinct CDR3 sequences, with 50% to 65% found just once. Source material: esophageal tumor tissue. The receptors shown here come from a male donor with esophageal squamous cell carcinoma.

V is TRBV7-6 and J is TRBJ2-4; D gene unclear. The DNA matches TRBJ2-7 better at its end, which makes the J call doubtful. Germline CDR1 and CDR2: SGHVS and FNYEAQ. The CDR3 loop spans 15 amino acids. CDR3 sequence reads: CASSLAVGSNYEQYF. Written as DNA, the CDR3 is TGTGCCAGCAGCTTAGCGGTTGGTAGCAACTACGAGCAGTACTTC.

V is TRBV7-2 and J is TRBJ2-4; 13 nucleotides line up with TRBD2. The J call could be wrong; TRBJ2-7 is a better fit for the DNA end. From germline, CDR1 is SGHTA and CDR2 FQGNSA. The length of the CDR3 is 16 residues. CDR3 sequence: CASSGSGLAGAHEQYF. CDR3 DNA: TGTGCCAGCAGCGGAAGCGGACTAGCGGGAGCCCACGAGCAGTACTTC.

This sequence joins TRBV7-8 and TRBJ2-5; 9 nucleotides line up with TRBD1. Germline CDR1 is SGHVS and CDR2 is FQNEAQ. After removal of 4 bases from V and 6 bases from J, the junction contained 6 bases not matched to a gene. The CDR3 is 14 amino acids. The CDR3 DNA is TGTGCCAGCAGCTCCGACAGGGGGAGGAAGACCCAGTACTTC. Amino acid sequence: CASSSDRGRKTQYF.

The J gene is TRBJ2-1, the V gene TRBV7-3; 8 positions agree with TRBD2. Judging by the DNA end, TRBJ2-5 fits better; the J call may be wrong. This CDR3 contains 17 residues. CDR1 SGHTA and CDR2 FQGTGA come from the germline V gene. CDR3 sequence reads: CASSTLSTGTRVETQYF. In DNA, the CDR3 is TGTGCCAGCAGCACATTATCAACCGGGACTAGGGTGGAGACCCAGTACTTC.

The chain recombines TRBV20-1 with TRBJ2-1; weak D call: TRBD2 (5 bases). Germline-derived CDR1 and CDR2 are DFQATT and SNEGSKA (reference sequence). The CDR3 has 16 residues. Trimming took 7 bases from V and 2 from J, leaving 21 bases between them. The CDR3 spells CSVMPDGGHTYNEQFF. The CDR3 DNA reads TGCAGTGTTATGCCCGATGGAGGTCATACCTACAATGAGCAGTTCTTC.

The genes are TRBV10-3 and TRBJ2-3; weak D call: TRBD1 (5 bases). CDR1 and CDR2 from the germline V gene are ENHRY and SYGVKD. The V and J ends lost 3 bases and 3 bases respectively, with 13 bases between them. The CDR3 is 15 amino acids. The CDR3 is CAISEGVGETDTQYF. CDR3 nucleotides: TGTGCCATCAGTGAAGGGGTCGGAGAGACAGATACGCAGTATTTT.

The CDR3 DNA sequence: TGTGCCAGCAGCTTAGGAGGGGCCACAGATACGCAGTATTTT. Protein sequence: CASSLGGATDTQYF. The genes are TRBV7-9 and TRBJ2-5; the D call may be TRBD1 or TRBD2 (5 bases each). The J call may be in error: the DNA end matches TRBJ2-3 better. The CDR3 totals 14 residues. Germline values: CDR1 SEHNR, CDR2 FQNEAQ (reference sequence).

V usage is TRBV18 and J usage is TRBJ1-5; D perhaps matches TRBD1 (5 bases). The germline V and J ends were trimmed by 2 bases and 9 bases, with 17 bases remaining between them. The germline V gene has CDR1 KGHSH and CDR2 LQKENI. The CDR3 runs 15 residues. The chain's CDR3 is CASSPDSPGGAPQHF. In DNA form, the CDR3 reads TGTGCCAGCTCACCAGACAGCCCCGGAGGGGCGCCCCAGCATTTT.

This clonotype was observed a few times. V gene TRBV20-1 combines with J gene TRBJ2-7; 7 bases align to TRBD2. The DNA end lines up better with TRBJ2-5; the J call may be wrong. Germline assignment: CDR1 DFQATT and CDR2 SNEGSKA (reference sequence). The CDR3 covers 11 residues. The CDR3 nucleotides are TGCAGTGGGGGGGGGCAAGAGACCCAGTACTTC. Residues: CSGGGQETQYF.

The rearrangement joins TRBV7-2 to TRBJ2-1; D unclear. The end of the DNA is better explained by TRBJ2-5, so the J call may be wrong. The germline V gene has CDR1 SGHTA and CDR2 FQGNSA. This CDR3 has 13 residues. The CDR3 nucleotides are TGTGCCAGCAGCTCCGACATACAAGAGACCCAGTACTTC. Translating it yields CASSSDIQETQYF.

This clonotype turned up a few times. This chain connects TRBV23-1 to TRBJ2-1; unclear D gene. TRBV23-1 is an open reading frame whose function is uncertain. V was shortened by 2 bases and J by 4 bases, with 21 bases between the two germline ends. There are 18 residues in the CDR3. CDR3 nucleotides: TGCGCCAGCAGTCAACTCAAGGGCCCAACGGCTGGGTACAATGAGCAGTTCTTC. Its protein is CASSQLKGPTAGYNEQFF.